The 18 T cell receptor beta chains below were found in one sample sequenced in a study of shared clonotypes between healthy human individuals. Libraries were prepared by immunoSEQ multiplex PCR; TCRdb keeps only in-frame clonotypes and omits some of them. The sample records roughly 500,000 clones, around 96% being singletons. Sample: naive CD4+ T cells sorted from blood. The subset here: CD45RA+ positively selected. These receptors were obtained from a woman in her thirties in good health.

The chain carries TRBV5-4 and TRBJ1-1; TRBD1 is a possible D gene (5 bases). There are 15 residues in the CDR3. V was cut by 4 bases and J by 5 bases, with 18 bases left in between. Germline V gene data show CDR1 as SGHNT and CDR2 as YYREEE (reference sequence). CDR3 DNA: TGTGCCAGCAGCGGGGGACCCTCGGTTACGACTGAAGCTTTCTTT. Translation: CASSGGPSVTTEAFF.

The chain joins TRBV11-3 to TRBJ2-7; perhaps D is TRBD1 or TRBD2 (5 bases each). V was clipped by 0 bases and J by 3 bases, with 6 bases between them. The CDR3 is 13 amino acids. Looked up from germline, CDR1 is SGHNT and CDR2 is YENEEA. The CDR3 loop reads CASSLEGRYEQYF. DNA of the CDR3: TGTGCCAGCAGCTTAGAGGGACGCTACGAGCAGTACTTC. Filled out from reference TRBV11-3 and TRBJ2-7, the complete variable domain reads EAGVVQSPRYKIIEKKQPVAFWCNPISGHNTLYWYLQNLGQGPELLIRYENEEAVDDSQLPKDRFSAERLKGVDSTLKIQPAELGDSAVYLCASSLEGRYEQYFGPGTRLTVT.

The rearrangement uses TRBV19 and TRBJ2-2; 8 bases line up with TRBD1. The CDR3 is made up of 15 amino acids. Germline trimming cut 6 bases from V and 4 bases from J; bases unmatched to any gene: 7. CDR1 is LNHDA and CDR2 is SQIVND in the germline V gene (reference sequence). The CDR3 loop is CASSSGQGRTGELFF. In nucleotides, the CDR3 is TGTGCCAGTAGCAGTGGACAGGGCCGCACCGGGGAGCTGTTTTTT.

The genes are TRBV5-1 and TRBJ2-1; possibly TRBD2 for D (5 bases). The germline V and J ends were trimmed by 4 bases and 0 bases, with 14 bases remaining between them. The CDR3 runs to 16 residues. Per the germline V gene, CDR1 is SGHRS and CDR2 is YFSETQ. The CDR3: CASSPERGGSYNEQFF. The CDR3 DNA reads TGCGCCAGCAGCCCAGAGCGTGGAGGCTCCTACAATGAGCAGTTCTTC.

This rearrangement joins TRBV25-1 to TRBJ2-3, with TRBD1 as a possible D gene (6 bases). The CDR3 is made up of 12 amino acids. Germline loops: CDR1 MGHDK, CDR2 SYGVNS. V was cut by 6 bases and J by 5 bases, with 9 bases left in between. CDR3: CASSNRVDTQYF. DNA for the CDR3: TGTGCCAGCAGCAACAGGGTAGATACGCAGTATTTT.

The chain links TRBV5-4 to TRBJ1-1; D is unresolved. CDR3 length equals 13 residues. Trimming cost V 2 bases and J 5 bases, with 10 bases left between them. In germline, CDR1 is SGHNT, CDR2 YYREEE (reference sequence). The CDR3 DNA sequence: TGTGCCAGCAGCTTAAACACCCGAACTGAAGCTTTCTTT. Amino acids: CASSLNTRTEAFF.

The V and J genes are TRBV7-8 and TRBJ1-5; 9 bases line up with TRBD1. The CDR3 consists of 17 residues. V shed 5 bases, J shed 2 bases, and the junction held 10 bases outside the gene matches. CDR1 is SGHVS, CDR2 FQNEAQ, per germline. CDR3 sequence: CASSPTPQGAGNQPQHF. The DNA of the CDR3 is TGTGCCAGCAGCCCAACACCACAGGGGGCAGGCAATCAGCCCCAGCATTTT.

The V and J genes are TRBV5-1 and TRBJ2-5; 9 bases agree with TRBD1. The CDR3 length is 16 residues. Germline CDR1 SGHRS, CDR2 YFSETQ. V dropped 0 bases and J dropped 0; count of bases not matched to a gene: 3. DNA of the CDR3: TGCGCCAGCAGCTTGGCGGGGACAGGGTACCAAGAGACCCAGTACTTC. Translated: CASSLAGTGYQETQYF.

V gene TRBV6-1 combines with J gene TRBJ1-5; a possible D gene is TRBD1 (5 bases). Trimming removed 6 bases at V and 5 bases at J, with 14 bases between. The CDR3 spans 14 residues. Germline V gives CDR1 MNHNS, CDR2 SASEGT. CDR3 loop: CASSQGGVYQPQHF. The CDR3 DNA reads as TGTGCCAGCAGCCAGGGAGGGGTTTATCAGCCCCAGCATTTT.

The sample holds one count of this clone. The CDR3 DNA is TGTGCCAGCAGCTTAAGGGACAATCCCACAGATACGCAGTATTTT. The encoded protein is CASSLRDNPTDTQYF. The V gene is TRBV11-2, the J gene TRBJ2-3; weak D call: TRBD1 (6 bases). V lost 2 bases and J lost 2, with 11 bases in between. Germline CDR1 and CDR2: SGHAT and FQNNGV. This CDR3 is 15 amino acids long.

This clone came up once. V gene TRBV5-4 combines with J gene TRBJ1-1; no clear D gene. The CDR3 spans 14 residues. With 0 bases removed from V and 2 bases from J, the gap between germline ends came to 8 bases. Germline lookup yields CDR1 SGHNT and CDR2 YYREEE (reference sequence). Here the CDR3 reads CASSLASPNTEAFF. As DNA, the CDR3 is TGTGCCAGCAGCTTGGCCAGTCCAAACACTGAAGCTTTCTTT.

The V gene is TRBV5-1, the J gene TRBJ1-3; weak D call: TRBD1 (6 bases). Germline loops: CDR1 SGHRS, CDR2 YFSETQ. This CDR3 has 12 amino acids. V lost 0 bases to trimming and J lost 11 bases, with 9 bases between them. This CDR3 is CASSLAGEAIYF. CDR3 nucleotide sequence: TGCGCCAGCAGCTTGGCAGGGGAGGCCATATATTTT.

The chain is built from TRBV28 and TRBJ2-1; the D call may be TRBD1 or TRBD2 (5 bases each). Per the germline V gene, CDR1 is MDHEN and CDR2 is SYDVKM. The germline V and J ends were trimmed by 10 bases and 2 bases, with 12 bases remaining between them. The CDR3 has 13 residues. The CDR3 DNA sequence: TGTGCCACCATGGGGGAACCCTACAATGAGCAGTTCTTC. It is translated as CATMGEPYNEQFF.

The J gene is TRBJ1-1, the V gene TRBV6-4; unclear D gene. Germline CDR1 and CDR2: MRHNA and SNTAGT. This CDR3 has 13 residues. V lost 6 bases to trimming and J lost 5 bases, with 13 bases between them. The CDR3 coding sequence is TGTGCCAGCAGCTATAACGGGAGGACTGAAGCTTTCTTT. Protein sequence: CASSYNGRTEAFF.

This clone was found once. The chain links TRBV20-1 to TRBJ2-5, with TRBD1 as a possible D gene (6 bases). The CDR3 covers 11 residues. Trimming took 4 bases from V and 4 from J, leaving 7 bases between them. Germline V gene lookup returns CDR1 DFQATT and CDR2 SNEGSKA (reference sequence). The CDR3 DNA is TGCAGTGCTACCAGGGGAGAGACCCAGTACTTC. This encodes CSATRGETQYF.

The genes are TRBV7-6 and TRBJ2-7; 13 bases fit TRBD2. Germline V CDR1 and CDR2: SGHVS, FNYEAQ. This CDR3 comprises 19 residues. V shed 4 bases, J shed 0 bases, and the junction held 12 bases outside the gene matches. CDR3 sequence: CASSSQLAGGPLSSYEQYF. As DNA, the CDR3 is TGTGCCAGCAGCTCGCAACTAGCGGGAGGGCCGCTGAGCTCCTACGAGCAGTACTTC.

The chain combines TRBV11-2 with TRBJ2-7, with D unclear. The CDR3 consists of 15 residues. CDR1 is SGHAT, CDR2 FQNNGV, per germline. The ends were cut back, 5 bases at V and 2 bases at J, with 16 bases in the middle. CDR3 residues: CASSPLAVSPYEQYF. The CDR3 DNA sequence: TGTGCCAGCAGCCCCCTCGCCGTATCCCCCTACGAGCAGTACTTC.

The V gene is TRBV20-1, the J gene TRBJ2-7; D remains ambiguous. V shed 0 bases and J shed 9 bases, with 9 bases lying between them. The CDR3 sequence is 11 residues long. Germline V lookup: CDR1 DFQATT, CDR2 SNEGSKA (reference sequence). For the CDR3, the DNA is TGCAGTGCTAGAGAACAGCGAGGGCAGTACTTC. Protein sequence: CSAREQRGQYF.